The next 5 T cell receptor beta chains were all read from a single sample in a study of blood T cell repertoires in COVID-19. Assay used: immunoSEQ multiplex PCR; TCRdb lists only in-frame clones, some missing. This sample carries 150,000 to 200,000 clones, about 88% of them seen once, and the ten largest clones take roughly 9%. Material for sequencing was PBMCs or T cells enriched from blood (not recorded which). Receptors were obtained from a woman aged 18 to 35 who had recovered from COVID-19.

The chain couples TRBV6-5 to TRBJ2-3; the D gene is possibly TRBD2 (7 bases). CDR3 length equals 15 residues. Per the germline V gene, CDR1 is MNHEY and CDR2 is SVGAGI. V gave up 9 bases and J gave up 2 bases, with 18 bases separating them. The CDR3 loop reads CASKWGGGLTDTQYF. The CDR3 DNA is TGTGCCAGTAAATGGGGAGGGGGACTCACAGATACGCAGTATTTT.

This clone was counted a single time. The rearrangement links TRBV2 to TRBJ2-5; 8 bases agree with TRBD1. Germline V CDR1 and CDR2: SNHLY, FYNNEI. This CDR3 has 14 residues. The ends lost 4 bases at V and 5 bases at J; junction bases unmatched: 6. The CDR3 protein is CASSAYRGSETQYF. CDR3 in DNA: TGTGCCAGCAGTGCATACAGGGGGTCTGAGACCCAGTACTTC.

The V call is TRBV19, the J call TRBJ1-3; D is possibly TRBD1 (6 bases). Germline CDR1 is LNHDA and CDR2 is SQIVND (reference sequence). The CDR3 is 14 residues long. V gave up 1 base and J gave up 4 bases, with 8 bases separating them. CDR3 coding DNA: TGTGCCAGTAGTATAGGGGACATCGGAAACACCATATATTTT. Protein sequence: CASSIGDIGNTIYF.

Only one count was recorded for this clone. This rearrangement joins TRBV6-5 to TRBJ2-3, with D perhaps TRBD1 (6 bases). In germline, CDR1 is MNHEY, CDR2 SVGAGI. V was shortened by 5 bases and J by 0 bases, with 12 bases between the two germline ends. The CDR3 length is 15 residues. The CDR3 protein is CASSPYGQSTDTQYF. The CDR3 DNA reads TGTGCCAGCAGTCCTTACGGACAGAGCACAGATACGCAGTATTTT.

J is TRBJ1-4 and V is TRBV4-3; 8 bases agree with TRBD1. Germline V gene data show CDR1 as LGHNA and CDR2 as YSLEER. There are 20 residues in the CDR3. Unmatched junction bases numbered 16, after V lost 1 base and J lost 3 bases. The CDR3 here is CASSQALPRTGLWANEKLFF. In DNA form, the CDR3 reads TGCGCCAGCAGCCAAGCTCTCCCAAGGACAGGGTTGTGGGCTAATGAAAAACTGTTTTTT.